This T cell receptor beta chain was found in a study of blood T cell repertoires in COVID-19. This CDR3 is 14 amino acids long. Germline CDR1 MNHEY, CDR2 SVGEGT. Between the trimmed V and J ends, which lost 5 bases and 4 bases, there was a span of 15 bases. This table comes from immunoSEQ multiplex PCR, and its TCRdb copy is limited to in-frame clones, with some not included. This repertoire shows roughly 260,000 clones, about nine tenths found once; its top ten account for roughly 6.3%. The V gene is TRBV6-2 or TRBV6-3, the J gene TRBJ2-7; the D gene is possibly TRBD2 (6 bases). Sequenced material: PBMCs or T cells enriched from blood (not recorded which). This sequence was found in a woman in her thirties with acute COVID-19. The CDR3 DNA reads TGTGCCAGCAGTCCGGGACTCCAGCCATACGAGCAGTACTTC. It codes for CASSPGLQPYEQYF.